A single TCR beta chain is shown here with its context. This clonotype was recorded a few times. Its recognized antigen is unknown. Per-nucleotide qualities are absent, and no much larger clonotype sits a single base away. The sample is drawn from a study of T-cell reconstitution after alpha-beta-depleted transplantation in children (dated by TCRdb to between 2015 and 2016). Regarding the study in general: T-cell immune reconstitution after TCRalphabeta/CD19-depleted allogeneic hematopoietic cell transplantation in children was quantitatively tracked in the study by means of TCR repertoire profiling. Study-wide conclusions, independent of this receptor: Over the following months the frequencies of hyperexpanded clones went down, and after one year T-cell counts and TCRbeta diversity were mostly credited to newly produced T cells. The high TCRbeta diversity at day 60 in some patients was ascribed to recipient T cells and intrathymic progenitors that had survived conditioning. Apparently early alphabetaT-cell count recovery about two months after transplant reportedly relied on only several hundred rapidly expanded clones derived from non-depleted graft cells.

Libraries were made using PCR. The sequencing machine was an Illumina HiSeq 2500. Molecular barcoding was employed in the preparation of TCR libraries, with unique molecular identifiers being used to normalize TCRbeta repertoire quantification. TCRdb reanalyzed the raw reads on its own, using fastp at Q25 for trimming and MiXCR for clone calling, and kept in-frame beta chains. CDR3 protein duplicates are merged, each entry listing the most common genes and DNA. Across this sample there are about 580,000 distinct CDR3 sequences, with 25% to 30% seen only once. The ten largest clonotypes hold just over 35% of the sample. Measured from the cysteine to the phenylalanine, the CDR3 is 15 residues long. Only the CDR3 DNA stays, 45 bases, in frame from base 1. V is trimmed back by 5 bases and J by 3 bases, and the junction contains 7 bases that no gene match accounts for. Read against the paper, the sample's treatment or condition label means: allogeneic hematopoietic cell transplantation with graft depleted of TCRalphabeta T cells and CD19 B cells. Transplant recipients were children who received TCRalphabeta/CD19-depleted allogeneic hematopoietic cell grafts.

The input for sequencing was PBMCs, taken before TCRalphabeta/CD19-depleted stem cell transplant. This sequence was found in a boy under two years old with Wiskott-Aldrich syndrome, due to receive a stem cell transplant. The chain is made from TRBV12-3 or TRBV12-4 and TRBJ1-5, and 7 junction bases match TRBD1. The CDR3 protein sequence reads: CASSPGDSSNQPQHF. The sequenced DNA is TGTGCCAGCAGTCCAGGGGACAGCTCCAATCAGCCCCAGCATTTT.